This TCR beta chain is from a study of T cells in localized non-small cell lung cancer. Germline V gene sequence: CDR1 SNHLY, CDR2 FYNNEI. V was clipped by 2 bases and J by 0 bases, with 5 bases between them. This CDR3 is built from 14 residues. Sequenced by immunoSEQ multiplex PCR; TCRdb stores in-frame clones only, minus some. The sample yields approximately 30,000 clones, about 90% seen once. This clone was found once. No antigen is known for it. Notes on the study in general: Uninvolved adjacent lung had the highest recorded T cell clonality, with tumor below it. Among blood samples, higher T cell density accompanied longer overall survival. Because sequencing included only one region (of the tumor), heterogeneity remains possible. Among the top 100 tumor clones, a median approximately 62 appeared in adjacent lung.

Material: peripheral blood, obtained before any cancer treatment. The sequence was obtained from a woman between 18 and 49 years old with stage I lung adenocarcinoma. The V and J genes are TRBV2 and TRBJ2-1; D is undetermined. The CDR3 protein is CASSERGSYNEQFF. DNA of the CDR3: TGTGCCAGCAGTGAACGCGGCTCCTACAATGAGCAGTTCTTC.